The T cell receptor (beta chain) under discussion was sequenced for a study of long-term antiretroviral therapy in people with HIV. About the study: Some samples came about a decade before the 2015 immediate-ART recommendation, and these were the earliest.

Broader study findings: Missing from the dataset were any data on ART adherence, viral resistance or therapy changes. Post-ART diversity increased but stayed below transplant donor controls.

As concerns this clone: Its matching antigen is unknown.

Survey level was the resolution at which the v3.0 immunoSEQ assay ran. Each sample had sequencing targeting about 40,000-50,000 T-cell genomes. Assay: immunoSEQ multiplex PCR; the TCRdb copy retains only in-frame clones and omits some. The sample lists 20,000 to 30,000 clones; 84% were seen once. The specimen was unsorted PBMCs, collected 3 years after starting antiretroviral therapy. This sequence originates from a man aged 50 to 60 with HIV.

The CDR3 nucleotides read TGTGCCTGGAGTTCCGCGTTCCTTAACTATGGCTACACCTTC. Its protein is CAWSSAFLNYGYTF. V usage is TRBV30 and J usage is TRBJ1-2; no clear D gene. The V gene's germline CDR1 is GTSNPN and CDR2 SVGIG (reference sequence). The CDR3 is 14 amino acids. Trimming took off 2 bases at V and 1 base at J, with 11 bases between the two ends. The variable domain in full, completed from reference TRBV30 and TRBJ1-2, reads SQTIHQWPATLVQPVGSPLSLECTVEGTSNPNLYWYRQAAGRGLQLLFYSVGIGQISSEVPQNLSASRPQDRQFILSSKKLLLSDSGFYLCAWSSAFLNYGYTFGSGTRLTVV.